The 5 T cell receptor beta chains in this list originate from one sample, sequenced in a study of blood T cell repertoires in COVID-19. Some clones are missing from TCRdb's copy, which holds only in-frame ones; the method was immunoSEQ multiplex PCR. The repertoire holds roughly 200,000 clones, with over 70% as singletons. Sequencing was performed on peripheral blood. These receptors originate from a woman aged 40 to 49 with COVID-19, enrolled during active disease.

The CDR3 sequence is CASSQENTNEQFF. In nucleotides, the CDR3 is TGTGCCAGCAGCCAAGAGAACACCAATGAGCAGTTCTTC. This chain joins TRBV4-2 and TRBJ2-1; D uncertain. The germline V gene encodes CDR1 LGHNA and CDR2 YNFKEQ. CDR3 length: 13 amino acids. V was pared by 0 bases and J by 6 bases, with 6 bases between.

The rearrangement links TRBV5-1 to TRBJ1-2; 7 nucleotides match TRBD1. The germline gives CDR1 SGHRS, CDR2 YFSETQ. V was clipped by 0 bases and J by 7 bases; unmatched bases: 0. The CDR3 length is 12 residues. The CDR3, as DNA: TGCGCCAGCAGCTTGGACAGGGGTGGCTACACCTTC. As protein: CASSLDRGGYTF.

The rearrangement uses TRBV5-1 and TRBJ2-7; D is possibly TRBD2 (5 bases). The CDR3 is made up of 14 amino acids. Germline V CDR1 and CDR2: SGHRS, YFSETQ. The V end lost 2 bases, the J end lost 6 bases, and 15 bases lay between the germline ends. The CDR3 region has the DNA TGCGCCAGCAGCTTTGAGGCAGGACTCGGCGAGCAGTACTTC. Protein: CASSFEAGLGEQYF.

This chain joins TRBV19 and TRBJ1-3, with D unclear. Trimming stripped 3 bases from V and 0 bases from J, with 9 bases between. CDR1 is LNHDA, CDR2 SQIVND, per germline (reference sequence). The length of the CDR3 is 15 residues. The CDR3 region is CASSMAVTSGNTIYF. CDR3 nucleotide sequence: TGTGCCAGTAGTATGGCGGTAACCTCTGGAAACACCATATATTTT.

V usage is TRBV4-1 and J usage is TRBJ2-7, with 7 nucleotides matching TRBD2. The J segment lost 1 base and the V segment lost 1 base, leaving 4 bases of the junction unmatched. This CDR3 has 15 amino acids. Per germline, CDR1 MGHRA and CDR2 YSYEKL. In nucleotides, the CDR3 is TGCGCCAGCAGCCAAGGGACTAGTTTGTCCTACGAGCAGTACTTC. Translated: CASSQGTSLSYEQYF.